The next 5 T cell receptor beta chains were all read from a single sample in a study of CD8 T cells in Susac syndrome (dated by TCRdb to between 2019 and 2020). The receptor library was made with the immunoSEQ multiplex PCR assay. RNA was extracted using the RNeasy kit, and about 0.45 to 1 microgram was reverse transcribed with random hexamers. In-frame beta chains were kept once TCRdb had trimmed the public reads at Q25 with fastp and called clones with MiXCR. Rows are combined by CDR3 protein, so each entry shows the most common genes and DNA. Across this sample there are under 200,000 distinct CDR3 sequences, with over 85% seen only once. Together, the top ten hold under 0.12% of the sample. Input material: CD4+ T cells from PBMCs. These receptors were obtained from a human donor in good health.

The chain recombines TRBV29-1 with TRBJ1-4; TRBD1 aligns across 9 bases. The CDR3 is 14 residues long. The V gene end was trimmed by 7 bases and the J gene end by 6 bases; junction bases not matched to a gene: 9. Germline V gene sequence: CDR1 SQVTM, CDR2 ANQGSEA. The CDR3 loop reads CSARKTGGDEKLFF. The CDR3 coding sequence is TGCAGCGCGAGGAAGACAGGGGGAGATGAAAAACTGTTTTTT. Full variable domain (remainder filled in from reference TRBV29-1 and TRBJ1-4): SAVISQKPSRDICQRGTSLTIQCQVDSQVTMMFWYRQQPGQSLTLIATANQGSEATYESGFVIDKFPISRPNLTFSTLTVSNMSPEDSSIYLCSARKTGGDEKLFFGSGTQLSVL.

The rearrangement links TRBV4-3 to TRBJ2-7; TRBD1 agrees at 7 bases. Germline trimming cut 1 base from V and 0 bases from J; bases unmatched to any gene: 6. The CDR3 totals 16 residues. Per germline, CDR1 LGHNA and CDR2 YSLEER. CDR3 in DNA: TGCGCCAGCAGCCAAGTGTTGACAGGGTACTCCTACGAGCAGTACTTC. It codes for CASSQVLTGYSYEQYF.

V usage is TRBV18 and J usage is TRBJ1-1, with D unresolved. V lost 5 bases and J lost 4, with 11 bases in between. The CDR3 loop spans 13 amino acids. Germline V lookup: CDR1 KGHSH, CDR2 LQKENI. The CDR3 reads CASSAEFPTEAFF. The CDR3 nucleotides are TGTGCCAGCTCAGCAGAATTTCCCACTGAAGCTTTCTTT.

This clonotype was seen just once. V usage is TRBV28 and J usage is TRBJ2-7; 15 nucleotides agree with TRBD2. Germline V CDR1 and CDR2: MDHEN, SYDVKM. Unmatched junction bases numbered 6, after V lost 5 bases and J lost 4 bases. This CDR3 comprises 16 residues. CDR3 coding DNA: TGTGCCAGCAGTCCGCCGGGACTAGCGGGAGGATACGAGCAGTACGTC. Protein: CASSPPGLAGGYEQYV.

The CDR3 nucleotides read TGCGCCAGCAGAATGGCGGGGACTTCGGATGAGCAGTTCTTC. Translating gives CASRMAGTSDEQFF. The V call is TRBV5-1, the J call TRBJ2-1; possibly TRBD2 for D (6 bases). Germline CDR1 SGHRS, CDR2 YFSETQ. This CDR3 has 14 residues. Trimming removed 5 bases from V and 8 bases from J, with 17 bases in between.